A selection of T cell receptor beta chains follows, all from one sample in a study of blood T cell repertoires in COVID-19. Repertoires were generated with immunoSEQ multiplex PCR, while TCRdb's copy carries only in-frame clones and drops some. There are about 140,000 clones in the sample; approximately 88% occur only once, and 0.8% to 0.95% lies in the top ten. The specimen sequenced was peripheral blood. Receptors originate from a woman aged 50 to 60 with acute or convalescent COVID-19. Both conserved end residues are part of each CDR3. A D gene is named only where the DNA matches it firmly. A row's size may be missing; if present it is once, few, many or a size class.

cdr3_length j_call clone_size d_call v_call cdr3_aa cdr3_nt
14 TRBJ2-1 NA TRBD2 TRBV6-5 CASRRLAGDNEQFF TGTGCCAGCAGACGACTAGCGGGAGACAATGAGCAGTTCTTC
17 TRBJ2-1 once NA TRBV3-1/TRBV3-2 CASSQVRGGASRREQFF TGTGCCAGCAGCCAAGTAAGAGGGGGGGCCTCAAGGCGAGAGCAGTTCTTC
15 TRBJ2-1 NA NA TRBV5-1 CASSLGQVAYNEQFF TGCGCCAGCAGCTTGGGACAGGTAGCCTACAATGAGCAGTTCTTC
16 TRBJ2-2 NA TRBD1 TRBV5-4 CASSYGQGANTGELFF TGTGCCAGCAGCTACGGACAGGGGGCGAACACCGGGGAGCTGTTTTTT
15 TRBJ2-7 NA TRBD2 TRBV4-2 CASSQDNSGVYEQYF TGTGCCAGCAGCCAAGATAATAGCGGGGTCTACGAGCAGTACTTC
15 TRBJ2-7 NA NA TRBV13 CASSSYPTGPYEQYF TGTGCCAGCAGCTCCTACCCCACAGGGCCCTACGAGCAGTACTTC
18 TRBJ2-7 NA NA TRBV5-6 CASSLVLTASGRSYEQYF TGTGCCAGCAGCTTGGTCTTGACAGCGTCAGGACGCTCCTACGAGCAGTACTTC
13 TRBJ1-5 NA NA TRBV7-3 CASRQGGHQPQHF TGTGCCAGCAGACAGGGAGGGCATCAGCCCCAGCATTTT
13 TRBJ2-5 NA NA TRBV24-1 CATAETDQETQYF TGTGCCACCGCCGAGACAGACCAAGAGACCCAGTACTTC
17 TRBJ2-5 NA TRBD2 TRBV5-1 CASSLRLAGSGQETQYF TGCGCCAGCAGCTTAAGGCTAGCGGGGTCCGGGCAAGAGACCCAGTACTTC
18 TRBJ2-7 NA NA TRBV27 CASSLLAGHAGRSYEQYF TGTGCCAGCAGTTTATTGGCCGGGCATGCGGGACGCTCCTACGAGCAGTACTTC
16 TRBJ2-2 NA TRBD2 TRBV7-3 CASSLNPSGSTGELFF TGTGCCAGCAGCTTAAATCCTAGCGGGAGTACCGGGGAGCTGTTTTTT
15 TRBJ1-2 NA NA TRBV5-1 CASNQGLLSDYGYTF TGCGCCAGCAACCAGGGTTTATTGTCGGACTATGGCTACACCTTC
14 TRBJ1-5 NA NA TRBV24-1 CATSDSMRNQPQHF TGTGCCACCAGTGATTCCATGAGGAATCAGCCCCAGCATTTT
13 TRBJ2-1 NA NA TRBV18 CASSPGRGIEQFF TGTGCCAGCTCACCTGGGAGGGGGATTGAGCAGTTCTTC
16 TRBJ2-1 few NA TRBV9 CASSVVGASSYNEQFF TGTGCCAGCAGCGTAGTAGGGGCTTCCTCCTACAATGAGCAGTTCTTC
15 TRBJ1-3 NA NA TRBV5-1 CASSLGGQSGNTIYF TGCGCCAGCAGCTTGGGGGGACAATCTGGAAACACCATATATTTT
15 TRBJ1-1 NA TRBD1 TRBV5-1 CASSIPGTGGTEAFF TGCGCCAGCAGCATTCCCGGGACAGGGGGCACTGAAGCTTTCTTT
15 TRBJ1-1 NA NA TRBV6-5 CASSSYRTGFPEAFF TGTGCCAGCAGTTCGTACCGCACAGGGTTCCCTGAAGCTTTCTTT
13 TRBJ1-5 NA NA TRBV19 CASSMSTDQPQHF TGTGCCAGTAGTATGAGTACAGACCAGCCCCAGCATTTT
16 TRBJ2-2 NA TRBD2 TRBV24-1 CATSDRTSGRTGELFF TGTGCCACCAGTGACAGGACTAGCGGTCGCACCGGGGAGCTGTTTTTT
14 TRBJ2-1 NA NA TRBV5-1 CASSLGGDFNEQFF TGCGCCAGCAGCTTAGGGGGGGATTTCAATGAGCAGTTCTTC
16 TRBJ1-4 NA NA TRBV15 CATSRITGFTNEKLFF TGTGCCACCAGCAGAATAACAGGGTTCACTAATGAAAAACTGTTTTTT
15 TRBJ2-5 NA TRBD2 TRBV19 CASSSLAGGLETQYF TGTGCCAGTAGCTCCCTAGCGGGAGGATTAGAGACCCAGTACTTC
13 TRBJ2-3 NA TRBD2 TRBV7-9 CASSSGGSDTQYF TGTGCCAGCAGCTCGGGGGGGTCAGATACGCAGTATTTT
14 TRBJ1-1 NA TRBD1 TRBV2 CASRPRQGYSEAFF TGTGCCAGCAGGCCTCGACAGGGTTATAGTGAAGCTTTCTTT
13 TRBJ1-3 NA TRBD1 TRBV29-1 CSVETGVEDTIYF TGCAGCGTGGAGACAGGGGTAGAGGACACCATATATTTT
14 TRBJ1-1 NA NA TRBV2 CASKGYRVDTEAFF TGTGCCAGCAAAGGGTACAGGGTCGATACTGAAGCTTTCTTT
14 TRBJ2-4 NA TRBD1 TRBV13 CASSSPGQRYIQYF TGTGCCAGCAGCTCCCCGGGACAGAGGTACATTCAGTACTTC
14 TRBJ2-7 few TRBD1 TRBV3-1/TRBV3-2 CASSQPGGTYEQYF TGTGCCAGCAGCCAGCCAGGGGGCACTTACGAGCAGTACTTC
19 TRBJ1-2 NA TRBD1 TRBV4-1 CASSQTPILQKQGSYGYTF TGCGCCAGCAGCCAAACTCCCATCCTACAGAAACAGGGGAGCTATGGCTACACCTTC
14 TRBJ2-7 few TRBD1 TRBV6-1 CASSETGVTYEQYF TGTGCCAGCAGTGAAACAGGGGTTACCTACGAGCAGTACTTC
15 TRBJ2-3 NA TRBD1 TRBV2 CASRLDRGGTDTQYF TGTGCCAGCAGGCTGGACAGGGGCGGCACAGATACGCAGTATTTT
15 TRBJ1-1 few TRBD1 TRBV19 CASTTGTGVGTEAFF TGTGCCAGTACCACCGGGACAGGGGTGGGCACTGAAGCTTTCTTT
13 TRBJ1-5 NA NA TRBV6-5 CASRQVSNQPQHF TGTGCCAGCCGACAAGTGAGCAATCAGCCCCAGCATTTT
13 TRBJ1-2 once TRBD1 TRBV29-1 CSVGSTGSYGYTF TGCAGCGTGGGGTCGACAGGGTCCTATGGCTACACCTTC
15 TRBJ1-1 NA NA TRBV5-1 CASSLEGVPNTEAFF TGCGCCAGCAGCTTGGAAGGGGTGCCGAACACTGAAGCTTTCTTT
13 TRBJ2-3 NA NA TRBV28 CASRSRGADTQYF TGTGCCAGCAGATCGCGGGGAGCAGATACGCAGTATTTT
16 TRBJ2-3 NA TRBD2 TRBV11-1 CASSFSGTSGGDTQYF TGTGCCAGCAGCTTCTCCGGGACTAGCGGCGGAGATACGCAGTATTTT
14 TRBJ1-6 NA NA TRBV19 CASTPREENSPLHF TGTGCCAGTACCCCCAGGGAGGAGAATTCACCCCTCCACTTT
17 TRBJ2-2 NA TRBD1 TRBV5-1 CASSSPTPGGNTGELFF TGCGCCAGCAGCTCTCCAACCCCAGGGGGGAACACCGGGGAGCTGTTTTTT
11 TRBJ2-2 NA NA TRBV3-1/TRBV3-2 CASSHSGELFF TGTGCCAGCAGCCACAGTGGGGAGCTGTTTTTT
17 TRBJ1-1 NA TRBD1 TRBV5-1 CASSLSRDRDRDTEAFF TGCGCCAGCAGCTTATCCCGGGACAGGGATCGGGACACTGAAGCTTTCTTT
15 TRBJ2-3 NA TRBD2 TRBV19 CASSTLAGDTDTQYF TGTGCCAGTAGTACCTTAGCGGGAGACACAGATACGCAGTATTTT
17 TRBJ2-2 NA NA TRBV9 CASSRRGSGINTGELFF TGTGCCAGCAGCCGGAGGGGGAGCGGGATTAACACCGGGGAGCTGTTTTTT
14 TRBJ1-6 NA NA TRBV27 CASRPTVRNSPLHF TGTGCCAGCAGACCGACAGTCCGGAATTCACCCCTCCACTTT
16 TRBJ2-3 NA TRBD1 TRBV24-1 CATSPSGTGITDTQYF TGTGCCACCAGCCCCTCCGGGACAGGGATCACAGATACGCAGTATTTT
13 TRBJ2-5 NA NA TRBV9 CASSLTPWETQYF TGTGCCAGCAGCCTAACTCCGTGGGAGACCCAGTACTTC
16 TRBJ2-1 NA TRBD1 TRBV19 CASSPPRGQGANEQFF TGTGCCAGTAGCCCTCCCCGTGGACAGGGGGCCAATGAGCAGTTCTTC
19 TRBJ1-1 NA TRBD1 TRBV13 CASSLVVRRQGVPNTEAFF TGTGCCAGCAGCTTAGTTGTGAGGAGACAGGGGGTTCCCAACACTGAAGCTTTCTTT
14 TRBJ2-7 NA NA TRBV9 CASSVETSSYEQYF TGTGCCAGCAGCGTAGAGACTAGCTCCTACGAGCAGTACTTC
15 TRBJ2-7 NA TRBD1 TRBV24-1 CATSGGQAPFYEQYF TGTGCCACCAGCGGGGGACAGGCCCCTTTCTACGAGCAGTACTTC
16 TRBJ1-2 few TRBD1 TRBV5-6 CASSNPGQGFSYGYTF TGTGCCAGCAGCAATCCGGGACAGGGGTTTAGCTATGGCTACACCTTC